The rows below give T cell receptor beta chains drawn from one sample of a study of blood T cell repertoires in COVID-19. The method was immunoSEQ multiplex PCR; TCRdb's version includes in-frame clones alone and lacks a portion of them. The sample yields a few hundred thousand clones, around nine tenths seen once. Source material: peripheral blood. These receptors came from a woman aged 70-85 years with active or convalescent COVID-19. CDR3s include the opening cysteine and the closing phenylalanine or tryptophan. A D gene is named only where the DNA matches it firmly. Part of the rows lack a size; the others show once, few, many or a class for expanded clones.

v_call,j_call,d_call,clone_size,cdr3_aa,cdr3_nt
TRBV7-9,TRBJ1-1,.,.,CASSPWGQGTEAFF,TGTGCCAGCAGCCCATGGGGACAAGGCACTGAAGCTTTCTTT
TRBV11-2,TRBJ2-4,.,.,CASSRNRDPRIQYF,TGTGCCAGCAGCCGAAACAGGGATCCACGCATTCAGTACTTC
TRBV6-5,TRBJ1-1,TRBD1,.,CASSYRTGISFF,TGTGCCAGCAGTTACCGGACAGGTATATCTTTCTTT
TRBV3-1/TRBV3-2,TRBJ1-1,.,.,CASSQTVHTEAFF,TGTGCCAGCAGCCAAACAGTACACACTGAAGCTTTCTTT
TRBV19,TRBJ1-2,.,.,CASSIYQGSNYGYTF,TGTGCCAGTAGTATCTACCAGGGAAGTAACTATGGCTACACCTTC
TRBV19,TRBJ1-4,.,.,CASSPRREREKLFF,TGTGCCAGTAGCCCTAGGAGGGAGAGGGAAAAACTGTTTTTT
TRBV5-8,TRBJ1-3,.,.,CASSLLRTVRNTIYF,TGTGCCAGCAGCTTGTTAAGGACAGTGCGAAACACCATATATTTT
TRBV11-1,TRBJ2-7,TRBD1,.,CASSSLGGASSYEQYF,TGTGCCAGCAGCTCGTTAGGGGGCGCGAGCTCCTACGAGCAGTACTTC
TRBV12-3/TRBV12-4,TRBJ1-1,.,.,CASSGGNTEAFF,TGTGCCAGCAGTGGAGGGAACACTGAAGCTTTCTTT
TRBV5-1,TRBJ2-5,TRBD2,.,CASSSIGGEQETQYF,TGCGCCAGCAGTAGTATCGGGGGGGAACAAGAGACCCAGTACTTC
TRBV19,TRBJ1-1,.,.,CASGSGRTFF,TGTGCCTCCGGGTCAGGGCGGACTTTCTTT
TRBV12-3/TRBV12-4,TRBJ1-2,.,once,CASGQSYGYTF,TGTGCCAGCGGGCAGAGCTATGGCTACACCTTC
TRBV19,TRBJ1-2,TRBD1,few,CASSPGQGNPTIYGYTF,TGTGCCAGTAGCCCTGGACAGGGAAATCCTACCATCTATGGCTACACCTTC
TRBV5-1,TRBJ2-5,TRBD1,.,CASRDRGVQETQYF,TGCGCCAGCCGGGACAGGGGGGTGCAAGAGACCCAGTACTTC
TRBV4-1,TRBJ2-6,.,once,CASSTTGRGGANVLTF,TGCGCCAGCAGCACAACCGGTAGGGGCGGGGCCAACGTCCTGACTTTC
TRBV7-6,TRBJ2-5,TRBD2,.,CASSRGGPETQYF,TGTGCCAGCAGCCGGGGGGGCCCGGAGACCCAGTACTTC
TRBV10-3,TRBJ1-5,.,once,CAISKGLNQPQHF,TGTGCCATCAGTAAGGGACTAAATCAGCCCCAGCATTTT
TRBV24-1,TRBJ1-1,.,.,CATWGGGNTEAFF,TGTGCCACCTGGGGTGGAGGAAACACTGAAGCTTTCTTT
TRBV5-4,TRBJ1-4,.,.,CASSPPGTGNEKLFF,TGTGCCAGCAGCCCCCCAGGCACCGGTAATGAAAAACTGTTTTTT
TRBV7-8,TRBJ2-5,TRBD2,.,CASSFPSGVQETQYF,TGTGCCAGCAGCTTTCCTAGCGGGGTCCAAGAGACCCAGTACTTC
TRBV27,TRBJ1-1,TRBD1,.,CATSDRQGRGTEAFF,TGTGCCACATCAGATCGACAGGGGAGGGGTACTGAAGCTTTCTTT
TRBV14,TRBJ1-2,.,.,CASSQEYSTLYGYTF,TGTGCCAGCAGCCAAGAGTACAGTACCCTTTATGGCTACACCTTC
TRBV6-6,TRBJ1-2,TRBD1,.,CASSDRAGAYGYTF,TGTGCCAGCAGCGACAGGGCTGGGGCCTATGGCTACACCTTC
TRBV20-1,TRBJ2-7,.,.,CSASNPRTYEQYF,TGCAGTGCTAGTAACCCTCGGACATACGAGCAGTACTTC
TRBV29-1,TRBJ1-1,TRBD1,few,CSVVGGSEAFF,TGCAGCGTTGTAGGGGGCAGTGAAGCTTTCTTT
TRBV4-2,TRBJ2-2,TRBD2,.,CASSQEPSGGIYTGELFF,TGTGCCAGCAGCCAAGAGCCTAGCGGGGGGATCTACACCGGGGAGCTGTTTTTT
TRBV27,TRBJ1-1,TRBD1,.,CASRSWTGRMTEAFF,TGTGCCAGCAGATCGTGGACAGGGAGGATGACTGAAGCTTTCTTT
TRBV3-1/TRBV3-2,TRBJ2-5,.,.,CASSGGRLETQYF,TGTGCCAGCAGCGGTGGGCGTTTGGAGACCCAGTACTTC
TRBV28,TRBJ1-4,.,.,CASTIVGSYNEKLFF,TGTGCCAGCACAATCGTCGGGAGTTATAATGAAAAACTGTTTTTT
TRBV18,TRBJ2-1,TRBD2,.,CASSRTLAGYNEQFF,TGTGCCAGCTCACGGACTCTAGCGGGATACAATGAGCAGTTCTTC
TRBV6-5,TRBJ2-2,.,.,CASSYSRPDTGELFF,TGTGCCAGCAGTTACTCGAGGCCGGACACCGGGGAGCTGTTTTTT